This passage covers 3 T cell receptor beta chains from one sample sequenced in a study of T-cell memory formation after mild COVID-19. TCRdb reprocessed the 5' RACE reads via MiXCR and lists one record per CDR3 protein. This sample carries about 250,000 distinct CDR3 sequences, over 15% of them seen once, and the ten largest clones take 2.1%. Sequencing used PBMCs or a T cell subset sorted from them (not recorded which). The receptors stem from an adult woman who had mild COVID-19 (a few samples of this study predate the infection). Cell type and time point are not known.

This clonotype was seen more than once but under ten times. The chain employs TRBV12-3 or TRBV12-4 and TRBJ2-3; D is perhaps TRBD2 (6 bases). V lost 3 bases and J 1 base, leaving 11 bases between the germline ends. The CDR3 is made up of 15 amino acids. In DNA, the CDR3 is TGTGCCAGCAGTTTCGGGACTTGGGGCACAGATACGCAGTATTTT. This sequence encodes CASSFGTWGTDTQYF.

This clonotype was observed a handful of times. The chain has TRBV12-3 or TRBV12-4 and TRBJ2-7, with D possibly called TRBD1 or TRBD2 (5 bases each). The V gene lost 4 bases and the J gene lost 5 bases, with 12 bases spanning the gap. The length of the CDR3 is 13 residues. This CDR3 is CASSSRGRDEQYF. CDR3 in DNA: TGTGCCAGCAGTTCTCGGGGACGCGACGAGCAGTACTTC.

In this sample, this clonotype turned up a few times. This chain joins TRBV20-1 and TRBJ2-5, with TRBD2 identical over 10 bases. CDR1 and CDR2 from the germline V gene are DFQATT and SNEGSKA (reference sequence). This CDR3 is 14 amino acids long. V trimming: 5 bases; J trimming: 5 bases; junction bases outside the gene matches: 8. CDR3 sequence (DNA): TGCAGTGCTTGGCTAGCGGGAGTCCACGAGACCCAGTACTTC. Protein sequence: CSAWLAGVHETQYF.